In its sample, the clone carrying this T cell receptor beta chain was seen a few times. Its antigen is not known. A junction boundary mismatches the germline segment, possibly from a read error. The data belong to a study of beta chain features in type 1 diabetes. Study-wide points: Here, the possible influence of HLA type (on TCRB rearrangement) remained unresolved. A moderate, significant TCRB CDR3 shortening appeared in type 1 diabetes across four CD4+ subsets.

Expressed TCRB transcripts were sequenced because the entire RNA isolate underwent reverse transcription. The method was immunoSEQ multiplex PCR; TCRdb's version includes in-frame clones alone and lacks a portion of them. The data hold about 370,000 clones, with around 9.6% observed a single time. From germline, CDR1 is SSHAT and CDR2 FNYEAQ (reference sequence). The CDR3 sequence is 15 residues long. Per donor, one heparinised blood draw averaged approximately 120 mL. Sequenced input: central memory CD4+ T cells from blood. This receptor was obtained from a man aged 30 to 39 with type 1 diabetes. The gene calls are TRBV7-7 and TRBJ2-2, with 7 bases that match TRBD1. DNA of the CDR3: TGTGCTAGCAGCTTACAGGGGTCTAACACCGGGGAGCTGTTTTTT. It is translated as CASSLQGSNTGELFF.